This T cell receptor beta chain was captured by sequencing in a study of cytomegalovirus exposure and HLA in healthy donors. The study's findings and limits: A later analysis linked a missense variant in DCLRE1C to the trimming of TCR beta V and J genes. HLA-A and HLA-B allele assignments for most subjects were reportedly predicted accurately using TCR beta sequences. An analysis done earlier found most TCR beta V segments productive about 90% or about 30% of the time.

Concerning this clone itself: Its antigen remains unknown.

There are 13 residues in the CDR3. Germline V lookup: CDR1 ENHRY, CDR2 SYGVKD. With 7 bases clipped from V and 8 bases from J, the junction kept 3 bases outside the gene matches. Use of 60 Vbeta and 13 Jbeta primers characterized the PCR. Produced via immunoSEQ multiplex PCR; TCRdb's table is partial and in-frame only. The sample includes some 190,000 clones, around 80% of them seen just once. This clonotype was sampled from a woman aged 30 to 39 in good health and CMV-seropositive. The chain has TRBV10-3 and TRBJ1-4; 11 bases are a match to TRBD1. Sequences were obtained from PBMCs. The CDR3 loop reads CAIKGTGGEKLFF. CDR3 DNA: TGTGCCATCAAAGGGACAGGGGGAGAAAAACTGTTTTTT.